This T cell receptor (beta chain) appears in the sequencing data of a study of Ad26.COV2.S vaccination and SARS-CoV-2 variants. In the study overall: Sample donor was a member of the COV1001 Ad26.COV2.S trial arm. Ad26.COV2.S, an intramuscular injection, was given once or twice 56 days apart. The study, taken as a whole, reports: Marked by substantial breadth, spike-specific CD8+ and CD4+ T cell responses were reportedly seen after vaccination.

For this clone: Its antigen remains unidentified. Other DNA variants within this sample encode the same CDR3.

Measured with immunoSEQ multiplex PCR; TCRdb has only the in-frame clones, and not every one. The sample lists 410,000 or so clones, approximately 92% occurring once. This sample's treatment: roughly 20 received Ad26.COV2.S at low or high dose, single or two shots; several received placebo; per-sample allocation not given. Material that was analyzed had been drawn on day 63 after the first vaccine or placebo injection. V was cut by 1 base and J by 2 bases, with 5 bases left in between. The CDR3 extends over 13 amino acids. The sequence was collected from a person aged 18 to 59 who received the Ad26.COV2.S COVID-19 vaccine or a placebo. The chain uses TRBV12-3 or TRBV12-4 and TRBJ2-5; D is uncertain. Sequencing was performed on peripheral blood, taken in a trial of Ad26.COV2.S vaccine versus placebo. CDR3 sequence: CASSLDRQETQYF. DNA for the CDR3: TGTGCCAGCAGTTTAGATCGGCAAGAGACCCAGTACTTC.